This is a list of T cell receptor beta chains from one sample in a study of response to subunit inactivated influenza vaccine. TCRdb itself ran the RT-PCR reads through MiXCR, one entry per CDR3 protein. This sample carries hundreds of thousands of distinct CDR3 sequences, approximately 15% of them seen once, and the ten largest clones take less than 7%. This specimen was PBMCs from blood, taken less than 15 days before vaccination. These receptor sequences come from a man aged 50-60 years who received an inactivated influenza vaccine. CDR3s include the opening cysteine and the closing phenylalanine or tryptophan. D genes are given only for firm matches. Only some rows state a clone size, as once, few, many or a class for expanded clones.

V: TRBV10-3; D: TRBD1; size: -; J: TRBJ2-2; CDR3: CAILDRENTGELFF; DNA: TGTGCCATATTAGACAGGGAGAACACCGGGGAGCTGTTTTTT
V: TRBV5-1; D: -; size: few; J: TRBJ1-1; CDR3: CASSLVPGGGTEAFF; DNA: TGCGCCAGCAGCTTGGTCCCAGGAGGGGGGACTGAAGCTTTCTTT
V: TRBV12-3/TRBV12-4; D: -; size: many; J: TRBJ2-1; CDR3: CASSRTTDNEQFF; DNA: TGTGCCAGCAGTAGAACTACAGACAATGAGCAGTTCTTC
V: TRBV4-2; D: -; size: few; J: TRBJ2-7; CDR3: CASSQDPLWSGLSYEQYF; DNA: TGTGCCAGCAGCCAAGATCCCCTATGGAGCGGCCTCTCCTACGAGCAGTACTTC
V: TRBV20-1; D: TRBD2; size: -; J: TRBJ2-5; CDR3: CSATGLAGGPGETQYF; DNA: TGCAGTGCTACGGGACTAGCGGGGGGGCCAGGGGAGACCCAGTACTTC
V: TRBV6-1; D: -; size: -; J: TRBJ2-7; CDR3: CASSQTRSSYEQYF; DNA: TGTGCCAGCAGTCAAACAAGAAGCTCCTACGAGCAGTACTTC
V: TRBV7-2; D: -; size: few; J: TRBJ2-1; CDR3: CASKVGGNNEQFF; DNA: TGTGCCAGCAAAGTCGGGGGCAACAATGAGCAGTTCTTC
V: TRBV6-5; D: TRBD2; size: -; J: TRBJ2-3; CDR3: CASSYSQRGGGDTQYF; DNA: TGTGCCAGCAGTTACTCACAGCGGGGGGGCGGAGATACGCAGTATTTT
V: TRBV5-1; D: -; size: -; J: TRBJ2-7; CDR3: CASSLSGAGMSSYEQYF; DNA: TGCGCCAGCAGCTTGTCTGGGGCGGGTATGAGCTCCTACGAGCAGTACTTC
V: TRBV15; D: TRBD1; size: few; J: TRBJ2-3; CDR3: CATSSQRTGEGTDTQYF; DNA: TGTGCCACCAGCAGTCAAAGGACAGGGGAAGGGACAGATACGCAGTATTTT
V: TRBV10-3; D: TRBD2; size: few; J: TRBJ2-1; CDR3: CAISEGGGARNEQFF; DNA: TGTGCCATCAGTGAGGGCGGGGGAGCGCGCAATGAGCAGTTCTTC
V: TRBV12-3/TRBV12-4; D: -; size: -; J: TRBJ1-5; CDR3: CASSFPGLNQPQHF; DNA: TGTGCCAGCAGTTTCCCGGGTCTCAATCAGCCCCAGCATTTT
V: TRBV5-1; D: -; size: many; J: TRBJ1-3; CDR3: CASSLSGSSGNTIYF; DNA: TGCGCCAGCAGCTTGTCGGGGTCTTCTGGAAACACCATATATTTT
V: TRBV7-6; D: TRBD1; size: -; J: TRBJ1-4; CDR3: CASSLTRTGIATNEKLFF; DNA: TGTGCCAGCAGCTTAACCAGGACAGGCATTGCAACTAATGAAAAACTGTTTTTT
V: TRBV6-2/TRBV6-3; D: -; size: -; J: TRBJ2-7; CDR3: CASTRTLFTGEQYF; DNA: TGTGCCAGCACGCGGACCCTCTTCACGGGCGAGCAGTACTTC
V: TRBV4-1; D: TRBD1; size: -; J: TRBJ1-5; CDR3: CASSPDRGSDQPQHF; DNA: TGCGCCAGCAGCCCCGACAGGGGGTCCGATCAGCCCCAGCATTTT
V: TRBV6-1; D: -; size: few; J: TRBJ1-5; CDR3: CASSLQSGGAGNQPQHF; DNA: TGTGCCAGCAGCCTCCAATCGGGGGGCGCCGGCAATCAGCCCCAGCATTTT
V: TRBV5-1; D: -; size: -; J: TRBJ2-5; CDR3: CASSLHGGSQETQYF; DNA: TGCGCCAGCAGCTTGCATGGTGGCAGCCAAGAGACCCAGTACTTC
V: TRBV5-1; D: TRBD2; size: few; J: TRBJ2-1; CDR3: CASRGGNGEQFF; DNA: TGCGCCAGCAGGGGAGGGAACGGTGAGCAGTTCTTC
V: TRBV28; D: -; size: many; J: TRBJ1-1; CDR3: CASSLGHTEAFF; DNA: TGTGCCAGCAGTTTAGGGCACACTGAAGCTTTCTTT
V: TRBV27; D: -; size: -; J: TRBJ2-5; CDR3: CASSLYPGYQETQYF; DNA: TGTGCCAGCAGTTTATATCCCGGGTACCAAGAGACCCAGTACTTC
V: TRBV5-1; D: -; size: many; J: TRBJ2-7; CDR3: CASSLWMQDEQYF; DNA: TGCGCCAGCAGCTTGTGGATGCAAGATGAGCAGTACTTC
V: TRBV2; D: -; size: few; J: TRBJ2-5; CDR3: CASSWGAGKGETQYF; DNA: TGTGCCAGCAGTTGGGGGGCCGGTAAGGGAGAGACCCAGTACTTC
V: TRBV15; D: -; size: -; J: TRBJ1-3; CDR3: CATSRAGNTIYF; DNA: TGTGCCACCAGCAGAGCTGGAAACACCATATATTTT
V: TRBV29-1; D: -; size: -; J: TRBJ2-5; CDR3: CSAYLIQETQYF; DNA: TGCAGCGCCTATCTAATACAAGAGACCCAGTACTTC
V: TRBV30; D: TRBD1; size: -; J: TRBJ2-5; CDR3: CAWQGDHQETQYF; DNA: TGTGCCTGGCAGGGGGACCACCAAGAGACCCAGTACTTC
V: TRBV4-2; D: -; size: few; J: TRBJ2-3; CDR3: CASSQVRLEDTQYF; DNA: TGTGCCAGCAGCCAAGTTAGGCTAGAAGATACGCAGTATTTT
V: TRBV15; D: -; size: few; J: TRBJ1-2; CDR3: CATSRDGGSESYTF; DNA: TGTGCCACCAGCAGAGATGGCGGGAGTGAGAGCTACACCTTC
V: TRBV2; D: TRBD2; size: -; J: TRBJ2-3; CDR3: CATADGLAGGRRADTQYF; DNA: TGTGCCACCGCCGATGGACTAGCGGGAGGGAGAAGGGCAGATACGCAGTATTTT
V: TRBV5-5; D: TRBD2; size: -; J: TRBJ2-5; CDR3: CASSGGEGRKTQYF; DNA: TGTGCCAGCAGCGGGGGGGAGGGTCGAAAGACCCAGTACTTC
V: TRBV27; D: -; size: -; J: TRBJ2-7; CDR3: CASSFFGEQYF; DNA: TGTGCCAGCAGTTTTTTCGGCGAGCAGTACTTC
V: TRBV2; D: -; size: -; J: TRBJ1-5; CDR3: CASRGEYNQPQHF; DNA: TGTGCCAGCAGGGGGGAGTACAATCAGCCCCAGCATTTT
V: TRBV4-3; D: -; size: -; J: TRBJ1-3; CDR3: CASSQVDRGNTIYF; DNA: TGCGCCAGCAGCCAAGTAGACAGGGGAAACACCATATATTTT
V: TRBV11-2; D: -; size: -; J: TRBJ2-1; CDR3: CASSQAGTRPSKFF; DNA: TGTGCCAGCAGCCAGGCGGGCACTCGCCCCAGCAAGTTCTTC
V: TRBV19; D: -; size: -; J: TRBJ2-3; CDR3: CASSISLRGRRRTDTQYF; DNA: TGTGCCAGTAGTATCTCTTTGAGGGGAAGGAGACGCACAGATACGCAGTATTTT
V: TRBV3-1; D: -; size: -; J: TRBJ2-3; CDR3: CASSQDLRRGGTDMQYF; DNA: TGTGCCAGCAGCCAAGATCTTAGGCGGGGTGGCACAGATATGCAGTATTTT
V: TRBV7-9; D: -; size: many; J: TRBJ2-1; CDR3: CASSQGSYNEQFF; DNA: TGTGCCAGCAGCCAAGGGAGCTACAATGAGCAGTTCTTC
V: TRBV27; D: TRBD2; size: few; J: TRBJ2-7; CDR3: CASSLREGSSYEQYF; DNA: TGTGCCAGCAGTTTGCGGGAGGGATCATCCTACGAGCAGTACTTC
V: TRBV20-1; D: -; size: -; J: TRBJ2-1; CDR3: CSARAGARSYNEQFF; DNA: TGCAGTGCTAGGGCAGGGGCACGGTCCTACAATGAGCAGTTCTTC
V: TRBV6-1; D: TRBD1; size: many; J: TRBJ1-2; CDR3: CASSEDRGTRYGYTF; DNA: TGTGCCAGCAGTGAAGACAGGGGGACGCGATATGGCTACACCTTC
V: TRBV30; D: TRBD1; size: -; J: TRBJ1-5; CDR3: CAGSPRQGSDNQPQHF; DNA: TGTGCCGGGTCCCCACGACAGGGTTCGGATAATCAGCCCCAGCATTTT
V: TRBV4-3; D: -; size: few; J: TRBJ1-6; CDR3: CASSQDSQDNSPLHF; DNA: TGCGCCAGCAGCCAAGATAGCCAGGATAATTCACCCCTCCACTTT
V: TRBV7-3; D: -; size: -; J: TRBJ2-5; CDR3: CASSQDPDLQETQYF; DNA: TGTGCCAGCAGCCAAGACCCCGATCTTCAAGAGACCCAGTACTTC
V: TRBV25-1; D: -; size: -; J: TRBJ1-1; CDR3: CASSASPPTEAFF; DNA: TGTGCCAGCAGTGCCAGTCCCCCCACTGAAGCTTTCTTT
V: TRBV24-1; D: -; size: many; J: TRBJ2-1; CDR3: CATSDPGRRGYNEQFF; DNA: TGTGCCACCAGTGATCCCGGGAGGAGGGGGTACAATGAGCAGTTCTTC
V: TRBV15; D: -; size: few; J: TRBJ2-1; CDR3: CATSGVLLSSYNEQFF; DNA: TGTGCCACCAGTGGGGTTCTACTTAGCTCCTACAATGAGCAGTTCTTC
V: TRBV7-8; D: TRBD2; size: -; J: TRBJ2-1; CDR3: CASREYGLASGEQFF; DNA: TGTGCCAGCAGGGAGTATGGACTAGCAAGCGGTGAGCAGTTCTTC